This T cell receptor beta chain was captured in a study of blood T cell repertoires in COVID-19. Across the whole study: There were acute and convalescent COVID-19 samples, and they came from the United States, Italy and Spain.

Original data processing: Estimation of nucleated cell counts relied on the amplification of reference gene primers. Sequencing used immunoSEQ multiplex PCR; TCRdb keeps in-frame clones, though not all of them. That table gives V, J and clone size, and the DNA gave D and trimming. The table has more than 350,000 clones, around 87% seen once. This CDR3 spans 18 amino acids. Trimming cost V 5 bases and J 0 bases; bases outside gene matches: 10. The germline gives CDR1 MNHNY, CDR2 SVGAGI (reference sequence). The sample consisted of peripheral blood. This chain links TRBV6-6 with TRBJ2-1; 10 nucleotides match TRBD2. The clonotype originates from a woman aged 25 to 45 with COVID-19, enrolled during active disease. The CDR3 DNA follows: TGTGCCAGCAGTCGGACTAGCGGAGCCCTTAGCTCCTACAATGAGCAGTTCTTC. This gives the protein CASSRTSGALSSYNEQFF.